The T cell receptor (beta chain) under discussion was sequenced for a study of CD8 T cells in ankylosing spondylitis. Quantitative molecular-barcoded 5'-RACE generated the TCR beta libraries. From the 5' RACE reads, TCRdb called clonotypes with MiXCR, one entry per CDR3 protein. The data show under 450,000 distinct CDR3 sequences, roughly 20% seen once. The CDR3 spans 12 residues. Between the trimmed V and J ends, which lost 4 bases and 1 base, there was a span of 4 bases. The germline gives CDR1 MDHEN, CDR2 SYDVKM. General study findings and limits: What seemed typical of ankylosing spondylitis blood was a TCR beta motif built from several highly homologous variants. Matched ankylosing spondylitis synovial fluid reportedly contained a significantly enriched population of disease-linked clones.

Comment on this clonotype: Its antigen is undetermined.

Sequenced sample: blood, either unsorted or a sorted T cell fraction (not recorded which). The TCR sequence derives from a male donor with ankylosing spondylitis or in good health (not recorded which). V usage is TRBV28 and J usage is TRBJ1-1, with no clear D. The CDR3 DNA reads as TGTGCCAGCAGTTCTCCGAACACTGAAGCTTTCTTT. Protein sequence: CASSSPNTEAFF. Together with reference TRBV28 and TRBJ1-1, the CDR3 gives the full variable domain: DVKVTQSSRYLVKRTGEKVFLECVQDMDHENMFWYRQDPGLGLRLIYFSYDVKMKEKGDIPEGYSVSREKKERFSLILESASTNQTSMYLCASSSPNTEAFFGQGTRLTVV.